One T cell receptor (beta chain) is described in this entry. The target antigen is unknown. Researchers partitioned CD4+ cells into CD45RA+ naive and CD45RA-negative memory subsets. Some 27,000 T cell genomes, or about 190 ng DNA, went into the sorted-subset replicate PCRs. The data were produced by immunoSEQ multiplex PCR, yet TCRdb's version contains in-frame clones alone and is incomplete. The table records about 1.1 million clones, 70% to 80% of them present only once. This record belongs to a study of shared clonotypes between healthy human individuals. Study-level findings and limits: Clonotype sharing across several donors was observed for 5% to 6.5% of naive CD4 clonotypes.

The ends were cut back, 7 bases at V and 6 bases at J, with 19 bases in the middle. The CDR3 is 14 residues long. Germline CDR1 reads SGHAT; CDR2 reads FQNNGV. This receptor was obtained from a man younger than 35 in good health. Some clones in this sample may be carry-over from other donors' samples. The sample was memory CD4+ T cells from PBMCs. The subset denotes: CD45RA-negative fraction. The genes are TRBV11-2 and TRBJ2-7; possible D gene TRBD1, 7 bases. Here the CDR3 reads CASTFTTGTGEQYF. The CDR3 bases are TGTGCCAGCACCTTCACGACAGGGACTGGCGAGCAGTACTTC.